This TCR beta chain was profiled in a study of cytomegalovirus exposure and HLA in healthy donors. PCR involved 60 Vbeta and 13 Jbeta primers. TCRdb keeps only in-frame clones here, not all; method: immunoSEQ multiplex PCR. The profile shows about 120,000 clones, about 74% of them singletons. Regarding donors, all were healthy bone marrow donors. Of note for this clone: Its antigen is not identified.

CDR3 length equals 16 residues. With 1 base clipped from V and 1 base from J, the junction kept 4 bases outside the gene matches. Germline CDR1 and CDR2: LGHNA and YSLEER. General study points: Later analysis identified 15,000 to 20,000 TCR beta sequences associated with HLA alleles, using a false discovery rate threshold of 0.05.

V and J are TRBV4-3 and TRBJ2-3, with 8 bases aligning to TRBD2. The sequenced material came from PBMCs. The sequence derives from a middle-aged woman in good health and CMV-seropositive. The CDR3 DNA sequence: TGCGCCAGCAGCCAAGCCAGCGGGAGTCGCACAGATACGCAGTATTTT. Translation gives CASSQASGSRTDTQYF.